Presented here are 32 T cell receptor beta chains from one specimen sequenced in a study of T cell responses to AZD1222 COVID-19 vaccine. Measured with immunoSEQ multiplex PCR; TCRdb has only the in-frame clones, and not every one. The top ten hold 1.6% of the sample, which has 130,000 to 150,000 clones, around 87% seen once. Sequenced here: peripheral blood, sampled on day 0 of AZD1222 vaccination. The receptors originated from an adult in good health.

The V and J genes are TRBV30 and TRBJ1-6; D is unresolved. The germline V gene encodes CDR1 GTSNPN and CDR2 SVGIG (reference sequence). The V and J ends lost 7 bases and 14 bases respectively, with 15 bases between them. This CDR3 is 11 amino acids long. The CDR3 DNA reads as TGTGCCTTCTCAGGAGGGTTATCCCTCCACTTT. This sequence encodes CAFSGGLSLHF. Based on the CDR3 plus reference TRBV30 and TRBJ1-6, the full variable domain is SQTIHQWPATLVQPVGSPLSLECTVEGTSNPNLYWYRQAAGRGLQLLFYSVGIGQISSEVPQNLSASRPQDRQFILSSKKLLLSDSGFYLCAFSGGLSLHFGNGTRLTVT.

CDR3 nucleotides: TGTGCTAGTGGTTTGGTACCCTGGACAGGGGGCATTTTTGCAACTAATGAAAAACTGTTTTTT. Its translation is CASGLVPWTGGIFATNEKLFF. The V and J genes are TRBV12-5 and TRBJ1-4; 11 bases are a match to TRBD1. The V segment lost 0 bases and the J segment 0 bases; nucleotides outside the gene matches: 12. Germline CDR1 and CDR2: LGHNT and FRNRAP. The CDR3 has 21 amino acids.

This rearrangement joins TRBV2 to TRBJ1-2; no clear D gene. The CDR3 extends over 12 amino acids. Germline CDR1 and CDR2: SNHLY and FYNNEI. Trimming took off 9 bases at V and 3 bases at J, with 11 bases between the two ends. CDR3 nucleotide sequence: TGTGCCAGGGGCAAGACTCACTATGGCTACACCTTC. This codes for CARGKTHYGYTF.

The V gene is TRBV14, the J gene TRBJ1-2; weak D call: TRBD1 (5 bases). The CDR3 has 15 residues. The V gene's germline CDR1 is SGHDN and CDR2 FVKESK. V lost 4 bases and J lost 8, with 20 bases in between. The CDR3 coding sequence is TGTGCCAGCAGCCCTCGTACAGGTGGTCGGGGCGGCTACACCTTC. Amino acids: CASSPRTGGRGGYTF.

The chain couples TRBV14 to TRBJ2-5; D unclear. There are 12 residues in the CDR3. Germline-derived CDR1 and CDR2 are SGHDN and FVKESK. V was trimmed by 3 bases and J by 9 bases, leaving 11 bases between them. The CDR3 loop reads CASSQDQYPQYF. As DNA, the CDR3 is TGTGCCAGCAGCCAGGACCAGTATCCCCAGTACTTC.

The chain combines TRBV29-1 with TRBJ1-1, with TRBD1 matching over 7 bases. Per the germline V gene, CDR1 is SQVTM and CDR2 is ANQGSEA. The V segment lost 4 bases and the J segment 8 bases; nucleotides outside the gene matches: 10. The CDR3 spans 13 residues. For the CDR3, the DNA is TGCAGCGTTGCTCCTCCGGGACAGCTGGAAGCTTTCTTT. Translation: CSVAPPGQLEAFF.

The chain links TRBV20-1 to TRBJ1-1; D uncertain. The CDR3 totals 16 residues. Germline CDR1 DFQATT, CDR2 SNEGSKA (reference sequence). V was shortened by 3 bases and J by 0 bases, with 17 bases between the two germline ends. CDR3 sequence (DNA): TGCAGTGCTAGTCCGGAGCTATACATCATGAACACTGAAGCTTTCTTT. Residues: CSASPELYIMNTEAFF.

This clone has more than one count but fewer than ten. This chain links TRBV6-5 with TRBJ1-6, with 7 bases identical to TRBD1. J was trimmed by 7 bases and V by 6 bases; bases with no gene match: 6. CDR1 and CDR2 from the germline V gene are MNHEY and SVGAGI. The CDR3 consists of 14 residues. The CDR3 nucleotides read TGTGCCAGCAGCCTCGGGACAGCGAATTCACCCCTCCACTTT. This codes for CASSLGTANSPLHF.

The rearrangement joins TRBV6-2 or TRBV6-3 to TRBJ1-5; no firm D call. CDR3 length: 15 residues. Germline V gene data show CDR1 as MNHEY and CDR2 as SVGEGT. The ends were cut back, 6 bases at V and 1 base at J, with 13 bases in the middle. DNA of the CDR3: TGTGCCAGCAGCAGCACGGGGAACAGCAATCAGCCCCAGCATTTT. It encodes CASSSTGNSNQPQHF.

In DNA, the CDR3 is TGTGCCAGCTCACCACCAAAGGGGCCCGCCCCTGGGGCCAACGTCCTGACTTTC. It specifies CASSPPKGPAPGANVLTF. The chain combines TRBV18 with TRBJ2-6, with D maybe TRBD1 (5 bases). Germline-derived CDR1 and CDR2 are KGHSH and LQKENI. V was cut by 0 bases and J by 2 bases, with 14 bases left in between. The length of the CDR3 is 18 residues.

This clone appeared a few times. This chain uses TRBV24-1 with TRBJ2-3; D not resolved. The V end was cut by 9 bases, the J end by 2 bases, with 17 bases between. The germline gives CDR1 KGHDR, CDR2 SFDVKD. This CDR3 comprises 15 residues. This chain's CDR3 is CATPGRNLYTDTQYF. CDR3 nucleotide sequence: TGTGCCACCCCCGGCCGCAATCTTTACACAGATACGCAGTATTTT.

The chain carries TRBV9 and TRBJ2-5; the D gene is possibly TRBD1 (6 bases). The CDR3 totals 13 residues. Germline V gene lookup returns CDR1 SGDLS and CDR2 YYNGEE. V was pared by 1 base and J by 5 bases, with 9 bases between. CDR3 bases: TGTGCCAGCAGCGTAACAGGGCGGGAGACCCAGTACTTC. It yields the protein CASSVTGRETQYF.

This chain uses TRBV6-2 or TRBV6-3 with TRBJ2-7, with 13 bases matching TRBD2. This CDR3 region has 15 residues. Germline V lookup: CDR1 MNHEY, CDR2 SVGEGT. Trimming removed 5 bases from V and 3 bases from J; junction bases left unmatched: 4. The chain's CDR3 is CASSPWTSGGYEQYF. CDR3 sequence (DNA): TGTGCCAGCAGTCCCTGGACTAGCGGGGGCTACGAGCAGTACTTC.

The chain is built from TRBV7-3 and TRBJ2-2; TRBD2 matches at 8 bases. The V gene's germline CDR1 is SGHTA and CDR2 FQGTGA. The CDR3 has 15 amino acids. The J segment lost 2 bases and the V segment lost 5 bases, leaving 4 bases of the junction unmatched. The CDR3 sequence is CASSPVAGNTGELFF. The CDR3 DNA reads TGTGCCAGCAGCCCTGTAGCGGGAAACACCGGGGAGCTGTTTTTT.

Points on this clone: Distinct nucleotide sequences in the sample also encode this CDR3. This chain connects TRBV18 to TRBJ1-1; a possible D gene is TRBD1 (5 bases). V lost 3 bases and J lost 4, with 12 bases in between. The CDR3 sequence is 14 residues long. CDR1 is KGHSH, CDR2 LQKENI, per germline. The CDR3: CASSPLGGGTEAFF. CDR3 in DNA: TGTGCCAGCTCACCCCTCGGGGGAGGCACTGAAGCTTTCTTT.

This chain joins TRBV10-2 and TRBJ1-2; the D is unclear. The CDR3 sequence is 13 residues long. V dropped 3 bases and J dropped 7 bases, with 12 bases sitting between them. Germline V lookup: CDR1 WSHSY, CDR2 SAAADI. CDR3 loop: CASSDSGGAGYTF. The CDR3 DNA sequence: TGCGCCAGCAGTGATTCAGGAGGCGCTGGCTACACCTTC.

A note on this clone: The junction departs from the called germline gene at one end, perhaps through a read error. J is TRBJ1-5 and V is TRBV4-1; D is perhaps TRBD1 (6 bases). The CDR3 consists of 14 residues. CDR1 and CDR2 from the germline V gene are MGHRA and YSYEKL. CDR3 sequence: CASSQDLGGATMDF. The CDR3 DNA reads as TGCGCCAGCAGCCAAGATTTGGGGGGGGCCACGATGGATTTT.

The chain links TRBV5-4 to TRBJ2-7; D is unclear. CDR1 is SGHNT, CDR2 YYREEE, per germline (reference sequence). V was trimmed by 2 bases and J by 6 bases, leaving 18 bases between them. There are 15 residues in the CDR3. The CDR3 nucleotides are TGTGCCAGCAGCTTTCCGTCCGGCGGTTATGCCGAGCAGTACTTC. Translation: CASSFPSGGYAEQYF.

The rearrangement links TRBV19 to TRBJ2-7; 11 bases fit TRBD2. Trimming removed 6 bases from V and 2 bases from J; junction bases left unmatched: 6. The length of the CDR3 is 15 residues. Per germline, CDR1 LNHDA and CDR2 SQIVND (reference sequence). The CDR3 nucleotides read TGTGCCAGTAGCATCCTACTAGCGGGAGCCTACGAGCAGTACTTC. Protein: CASSILLAGAYEQYF. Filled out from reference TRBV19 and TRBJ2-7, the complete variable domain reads DGGITQSPKYLFRKEGQNVTLSCEQNLNHDAMYWYRQDPGQGLRLIYYSQIVNDFQKGDIAEGYSVSREKKESFPLTVTSAQKNPTAFYLCASSILLAGAYEQYFGPGTRLTVT.

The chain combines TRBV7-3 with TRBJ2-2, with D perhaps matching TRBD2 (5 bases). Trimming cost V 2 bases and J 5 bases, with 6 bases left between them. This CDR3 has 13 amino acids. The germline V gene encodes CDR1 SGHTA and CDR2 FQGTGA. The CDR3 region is CASSLSGTGELFF. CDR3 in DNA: TGTGCCAGCAGCTTATCGGGAACCGGGGAGCTGTTTTTT.

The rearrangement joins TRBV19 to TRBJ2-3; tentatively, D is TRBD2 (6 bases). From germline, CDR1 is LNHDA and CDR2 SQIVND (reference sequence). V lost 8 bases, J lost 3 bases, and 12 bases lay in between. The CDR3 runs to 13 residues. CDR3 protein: CASARGNTDTQYF. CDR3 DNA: TGTGCCAGTGCCCGGGGGAATACAGATACGCAGTATTTT.

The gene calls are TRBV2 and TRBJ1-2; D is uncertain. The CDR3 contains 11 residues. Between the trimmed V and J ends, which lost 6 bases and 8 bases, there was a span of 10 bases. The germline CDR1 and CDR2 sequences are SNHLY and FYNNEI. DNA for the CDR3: TGTGCCAGCAGCCCCGGACGAGGCTACACCTTC. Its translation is CASSPGRGYTF.

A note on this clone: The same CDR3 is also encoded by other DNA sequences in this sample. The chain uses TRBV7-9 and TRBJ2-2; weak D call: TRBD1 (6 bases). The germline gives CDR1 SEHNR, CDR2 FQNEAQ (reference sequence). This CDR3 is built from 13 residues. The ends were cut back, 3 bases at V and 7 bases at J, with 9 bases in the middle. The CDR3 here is CASSLTGVGELFF. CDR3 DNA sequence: TGTGCCAGCAGCTTGACAGGCGTCGGGGAGCTGTTTTTT.

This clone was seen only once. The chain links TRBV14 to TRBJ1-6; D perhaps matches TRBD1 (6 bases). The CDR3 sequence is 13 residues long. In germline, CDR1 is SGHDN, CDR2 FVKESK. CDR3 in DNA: TGTGCGACCGGGGGCCCTTTAAATTCACCCCTCCACTTT. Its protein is CATGGPLNSPLHF.

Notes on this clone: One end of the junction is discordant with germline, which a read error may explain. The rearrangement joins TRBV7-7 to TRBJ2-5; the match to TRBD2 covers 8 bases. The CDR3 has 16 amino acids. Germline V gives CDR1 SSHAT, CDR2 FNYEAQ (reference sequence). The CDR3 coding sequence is TGTGCTAGCAGCTTAGGGAGCGGGGGACTCCAAGAGACCCAGTACTTC. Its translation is CASSLGSGGLQETQYF.

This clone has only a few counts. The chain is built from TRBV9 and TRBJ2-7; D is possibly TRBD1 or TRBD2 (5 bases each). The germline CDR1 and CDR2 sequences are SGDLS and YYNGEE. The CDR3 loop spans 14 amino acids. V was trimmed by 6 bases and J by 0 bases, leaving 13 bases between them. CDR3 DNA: TGTGCCAGCACTCCGGGACCAACCTCCTACGAGCAGTACTTC. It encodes CASTPGPTSYEQYF.

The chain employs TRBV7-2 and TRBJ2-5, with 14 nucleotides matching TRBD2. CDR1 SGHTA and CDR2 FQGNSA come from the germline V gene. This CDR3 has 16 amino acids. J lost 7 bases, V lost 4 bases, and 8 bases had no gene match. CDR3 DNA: TGTGCCAGCAGCTCCAGACTAGCGGGGGGGGCAGGGACCCAGTACTTC. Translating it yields CASSSRLAGGAGTQYF.

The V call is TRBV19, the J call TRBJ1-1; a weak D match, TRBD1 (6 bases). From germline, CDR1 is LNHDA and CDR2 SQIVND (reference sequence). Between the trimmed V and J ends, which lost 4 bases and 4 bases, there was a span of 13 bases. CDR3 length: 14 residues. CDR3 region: CASSRPPGATEAFF. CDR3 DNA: TGTGCCAGTAGTAGGCCCCCAGGGGCCACTGAAGCTTTCTTT.

The CDR3: CASSPFADENTEAFF. The DNA of the CDR3 is TGTGCCAGCTCACCTTTCGCAGACGAGAACACTGAAGCTTTCTTT. The chain combines TRBV18 with TRBJ1-1, with D hard to call. With 3 bases removed from V and 1 base from J, the gap between germline ends came to 12 bases. The CDR3 spans 15 residues. Germline CDR1 reads KGHSH; CDR2 reads LQKENI. The full variable domain, completed using reference TRBV18 and TRBJ1-1, is NAGVMQNPRHLVRRRGQEARLRCSPMKGHSHVYWYRQLPEEGLKFMVYLQKENIIDESGMPKERFSAEFPKEGPSILRIQQVVRGDSAAYFCASSPFADENTEAFFGQGTRLTVV.

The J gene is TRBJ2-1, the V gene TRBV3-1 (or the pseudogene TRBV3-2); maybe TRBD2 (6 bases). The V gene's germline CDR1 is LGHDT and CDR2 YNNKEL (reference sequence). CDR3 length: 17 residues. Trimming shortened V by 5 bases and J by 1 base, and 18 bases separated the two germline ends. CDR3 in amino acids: CASSSRGLGGSYNEQFF. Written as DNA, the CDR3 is TGTGCCAGCAGCTCACGAGGGTTGGGGGGATCCTACAATGAGCAGTTCTTC.

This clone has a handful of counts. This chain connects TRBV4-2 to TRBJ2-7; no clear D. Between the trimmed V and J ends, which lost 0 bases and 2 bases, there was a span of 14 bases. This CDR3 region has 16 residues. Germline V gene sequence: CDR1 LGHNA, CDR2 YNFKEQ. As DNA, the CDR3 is TGTGCCAGCAGCCAAGAGAACACCCCAGGTCCCTACGAGCAGTACTTC. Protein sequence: CASSQENTPGPYEQYF.

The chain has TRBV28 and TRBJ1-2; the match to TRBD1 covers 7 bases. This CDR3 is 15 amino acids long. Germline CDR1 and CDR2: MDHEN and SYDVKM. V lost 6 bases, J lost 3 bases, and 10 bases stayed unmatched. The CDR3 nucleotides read TGTGCCAGCAGGGACTACGGGACAGCGGACTATGGCTACACCTTC. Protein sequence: CASRDYGTADYGYTF.